This T cell receptor (beta chain) was sequenced for a study of CD8 T cells in Susac syndrome. The CDR3 runs to 16 residues. V was trimmed by 1 base and J by 0 bases, leaving 11 bases between them. Study-wide results and limits: As acknowledged by the study, its TCR sequencing and HLA analysis included a relatively small number of individuals.

Sequencing targeted TCR beta in blood CD8+ and CD4+ T cells. Healthy donors formed controls matched for age and sex. FACS enriched CD8+ TEMRA cells, while bulk CD8+ and CD4+ were negatively isolated. Worth noting for this clonotype: Antigen unknown.

About 0.5 to 1 ug RNA was reverse transcribed with random hexamers. MiXCR was run by TCRdb on the immunoSEQ multiplex PCR reads, yielding one entry per CDR3 protein. The table has about 120,000 distinct CDR3 sequences, around 90% seen once. Sequences were obtained from CD4+ T cells from PBMCs. The chain employs TRBV12-3 or TRBV12-4 and TRBJ2-3; D remains unclear. The receptor's source is a human donor in good health. The CDR3 region is CASSLEQLSSTDTQYF. The CDR3 DNA reads TGTGCCAGCAGTTTAGAGCAGCTATCTAGCACAGATACGCAGTATTTT.